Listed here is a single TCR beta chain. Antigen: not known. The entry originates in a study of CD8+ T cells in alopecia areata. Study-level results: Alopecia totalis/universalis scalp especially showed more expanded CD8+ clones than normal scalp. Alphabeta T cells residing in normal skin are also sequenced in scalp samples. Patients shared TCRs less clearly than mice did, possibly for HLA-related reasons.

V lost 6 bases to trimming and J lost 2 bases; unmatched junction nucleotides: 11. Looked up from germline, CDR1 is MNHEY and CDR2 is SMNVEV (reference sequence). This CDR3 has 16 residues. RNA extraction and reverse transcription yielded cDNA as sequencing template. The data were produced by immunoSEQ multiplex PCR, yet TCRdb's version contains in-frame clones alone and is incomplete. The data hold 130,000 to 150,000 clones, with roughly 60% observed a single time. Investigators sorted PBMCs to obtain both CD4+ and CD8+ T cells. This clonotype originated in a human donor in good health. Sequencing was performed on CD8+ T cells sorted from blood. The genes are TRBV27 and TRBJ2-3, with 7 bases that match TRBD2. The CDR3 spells CASRGRAGRSTDTQYF. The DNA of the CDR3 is TGTGCCAGCAGAGGAAGAGCGGGAAGATCCACAGATACGCAGTATTTT.